This entry is about one TCR beta chain. Germline V gene lookup returns CDR1 SEHNR and CDR2 FQNEAQ (reference sequence). The V end lost 5 bases, the J end lost 15 bases, and 14 bases lay between the germline ends. CDR3 length: 11 residues. The data are from a study of T cell responses to AZD1222 COVID-19 vaccine. Libraries were prepared by immunoSEQ multiplex PCR; TCRdb keeps only in-frame clonotypes and omits some of them. The sample has just under 75,000 clones, about three quarters seen once. This receptor was taken from an adult who received the AZD1222 COVID-19 vaccine. The chain uses TRBV7-9 and TRBJ2-1; maybe TRBD2 (6 bases). The sample in question was peripheral blood, obtained 28 days after the second AZD1222 dose. In DNA, the CDR3 is TGTGCCAGCAGCCACCGACTAGTTACGTTCTTC. This codes for CASSHRLVTFF.